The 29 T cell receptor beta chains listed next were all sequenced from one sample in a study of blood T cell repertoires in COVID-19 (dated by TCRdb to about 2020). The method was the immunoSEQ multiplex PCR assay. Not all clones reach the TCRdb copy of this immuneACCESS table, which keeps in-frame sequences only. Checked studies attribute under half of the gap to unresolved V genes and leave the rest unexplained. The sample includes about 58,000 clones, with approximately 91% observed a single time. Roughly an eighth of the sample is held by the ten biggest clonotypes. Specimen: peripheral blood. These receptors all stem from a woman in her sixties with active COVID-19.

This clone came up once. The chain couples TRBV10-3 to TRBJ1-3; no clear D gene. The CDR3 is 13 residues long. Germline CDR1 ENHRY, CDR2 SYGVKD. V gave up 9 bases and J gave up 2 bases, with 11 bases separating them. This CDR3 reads CAIGRTTGNTIYF. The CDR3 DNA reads TGTGCCATTGGCCGCACAACTGGAAACACCATATATTTT.

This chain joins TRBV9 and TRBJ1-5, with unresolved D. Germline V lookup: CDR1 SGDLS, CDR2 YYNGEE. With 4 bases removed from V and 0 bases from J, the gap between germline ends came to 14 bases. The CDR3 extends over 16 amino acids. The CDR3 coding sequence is TGTGCCAGCAGCTCGGGGAGTCTATATAGCAATCAGCCCCAGCATTTT. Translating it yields CASSSGSLYSNQPQHF.

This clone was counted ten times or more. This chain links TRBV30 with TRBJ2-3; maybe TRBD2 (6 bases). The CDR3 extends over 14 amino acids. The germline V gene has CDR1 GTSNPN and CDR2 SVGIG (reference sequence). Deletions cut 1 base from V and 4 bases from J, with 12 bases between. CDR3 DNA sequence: TGTGCCTGGAGTGCCACCGGAGGGGCAGATACGCAGTATTTT. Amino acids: CAWSATGGADTQYF. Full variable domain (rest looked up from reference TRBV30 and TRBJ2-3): SQTIHQWPATLVQPVGSPLSLECTVEGTSNPNLYWYRQAAGRGLQLLFYSVGIGQISSEVPQNLSASRPQDRQFILSSKKLLLSDSGFYLCAWSATGGADTQYFGPGTRLTVL.

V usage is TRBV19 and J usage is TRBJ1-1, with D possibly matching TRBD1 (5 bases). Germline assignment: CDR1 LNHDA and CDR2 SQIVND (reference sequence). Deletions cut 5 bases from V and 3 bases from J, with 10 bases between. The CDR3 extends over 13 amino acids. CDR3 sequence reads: CASSPTVDTEAFF. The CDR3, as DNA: TGTGCCAGTAGTCCGACAGTGGACACTGAAGCTTTCTTT.

The CDR3 reads CASSQEQGNSPLHF. CDR3 nucleotide sequence: TGTGCCAGCAGCCAAGAACAGGGTAATTCACCCCTCCACTTT. The rearrangement links TRBV4-2 to TRBJ1-6; D is perhaps TRBD1 (6 bases). Between the trimmed V and J ends, which lost 0 bases and 6 bases, there was a span of 6 bases. From germline, CDR1 is LGHNA and CDR2 YNFKEQ. This CDR3 is built from 14 residues.

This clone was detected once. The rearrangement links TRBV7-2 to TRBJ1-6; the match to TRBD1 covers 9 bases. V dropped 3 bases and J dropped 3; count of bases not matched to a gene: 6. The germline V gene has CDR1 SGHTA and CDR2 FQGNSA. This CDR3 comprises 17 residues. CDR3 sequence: CASSFSGTGRYNSPLHF. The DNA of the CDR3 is TGTGCCAGCAGCTTTAGCGGGACAGGGCGCTATAATTCACCCCTCCACTTT. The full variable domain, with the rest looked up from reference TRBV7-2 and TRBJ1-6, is GAGVSQSPSNKVTEKGKDVELRCDPISGHTALYWYRQSLGQGLEFLIYFQGNSAPDKSGLPSDRFSAERTGGSVSTLTIQRTQQEDSAVYLCASSFSGTGRYNSPLHFGNGTRLTVT.

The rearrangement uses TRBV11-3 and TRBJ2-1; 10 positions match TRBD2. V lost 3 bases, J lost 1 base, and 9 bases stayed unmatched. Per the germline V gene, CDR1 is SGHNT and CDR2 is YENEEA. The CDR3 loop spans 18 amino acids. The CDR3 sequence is CASSLGSGSGGSYNEQFF. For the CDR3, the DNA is TGTGCCAGCAGCTTGGGTTCGGGTAGCGGGGGGTCCTACAATGAGCAGTTCTTC.

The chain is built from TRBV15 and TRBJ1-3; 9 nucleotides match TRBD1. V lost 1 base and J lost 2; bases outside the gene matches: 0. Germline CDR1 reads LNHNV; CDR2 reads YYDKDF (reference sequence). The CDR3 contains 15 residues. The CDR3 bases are TGTGCCACCAGCAGAGGACAGGGGGCTGGAAACACCATATATTTT. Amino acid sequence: CATSRGQGAGNTIYF. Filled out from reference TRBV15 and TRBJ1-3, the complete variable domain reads DAMVIQNPRYQVTQFGKPVTLSCSQTLNHNVMYWYQQKSSQAPKLLFHYYDKDFNNEADTPDNFQSRRPNTSFCFLDIRSPGLGDTAMYLCATSRGQGAGNTIYFGEGSWLTVV.

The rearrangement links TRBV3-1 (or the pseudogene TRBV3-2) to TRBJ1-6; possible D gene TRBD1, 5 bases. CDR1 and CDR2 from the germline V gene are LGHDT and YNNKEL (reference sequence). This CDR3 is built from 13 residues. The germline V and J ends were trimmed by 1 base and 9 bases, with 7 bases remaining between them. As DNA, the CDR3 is TGTGCCAGCAGCCAAGGGAGGGGTTCACCCCTCCACTTT. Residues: CASSQGRGSPLHF.

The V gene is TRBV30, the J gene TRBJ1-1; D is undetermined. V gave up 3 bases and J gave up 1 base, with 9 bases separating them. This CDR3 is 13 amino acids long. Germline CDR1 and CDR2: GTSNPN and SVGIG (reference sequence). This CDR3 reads CAWRGSGNTEAFF. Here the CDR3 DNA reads TGTGCCTGGAGGGGGAGCGGGAACACTGAAGCTTTCTTT.

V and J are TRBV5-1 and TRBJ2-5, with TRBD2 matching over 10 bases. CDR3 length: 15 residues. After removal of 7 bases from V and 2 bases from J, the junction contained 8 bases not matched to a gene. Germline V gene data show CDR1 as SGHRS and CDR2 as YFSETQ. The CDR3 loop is CASGRSGGIQETQYF. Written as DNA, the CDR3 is TGCGCCAGCGGTCGTAGCGGGGGGATTCAAGAGACCCAGTACTTC.

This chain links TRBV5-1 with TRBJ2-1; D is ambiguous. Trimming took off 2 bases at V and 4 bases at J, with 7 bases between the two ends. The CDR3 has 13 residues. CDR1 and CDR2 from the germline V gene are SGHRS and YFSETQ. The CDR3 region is CASSFWSYNEQFF. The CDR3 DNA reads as TGCGCCAGCAGCTTTTGGAGTTACAATGAGCAGTTCTTC.

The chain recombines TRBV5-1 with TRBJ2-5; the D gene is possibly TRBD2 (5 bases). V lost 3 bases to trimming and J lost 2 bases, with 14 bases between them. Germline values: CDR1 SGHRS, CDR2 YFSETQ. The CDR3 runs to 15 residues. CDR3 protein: CASSSSGTHQETQYF. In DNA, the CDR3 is TGCGCCAGCAGCTCGAGCGGCACCCATCAAGAGACCCAGTACTTC.

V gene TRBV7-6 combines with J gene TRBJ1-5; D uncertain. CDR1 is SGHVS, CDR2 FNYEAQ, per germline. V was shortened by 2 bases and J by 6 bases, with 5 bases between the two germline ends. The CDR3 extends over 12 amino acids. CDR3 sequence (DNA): TGTGCCAGCAGCTTACCAGGTCAGCCCCAGCATTTT. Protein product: CASSLPGQPQHF.

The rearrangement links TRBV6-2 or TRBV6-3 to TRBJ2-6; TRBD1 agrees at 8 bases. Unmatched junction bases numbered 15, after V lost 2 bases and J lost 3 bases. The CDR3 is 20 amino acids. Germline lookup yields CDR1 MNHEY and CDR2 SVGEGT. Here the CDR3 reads CASSYPPGQGLVNGANVLTF. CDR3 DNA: TGTGCCAGCAGTTACCCTCCCGGACAGGGATTGGTGAATGGGGCCAACGTCCTGACTTTC.

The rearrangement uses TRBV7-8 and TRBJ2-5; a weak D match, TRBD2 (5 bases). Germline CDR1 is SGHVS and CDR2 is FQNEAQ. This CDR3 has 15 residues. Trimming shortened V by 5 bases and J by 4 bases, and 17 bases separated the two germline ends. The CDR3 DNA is TGTGCCAGCAGCCTTACTAGAGGCTTGGCAGAGACCCAGTACTTC. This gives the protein CASSLTRGLAETQYF. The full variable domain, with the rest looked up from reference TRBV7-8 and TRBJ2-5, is GAGVSQSPRYKVAKRGQDVALRCDPISGHVSLFWYQQALGQGPEFLTYFQNEAQLDKSGLPSDRFFAERPEGSVSTLKIQRTQQEDSAVYLCASSLTRGLAETQYFGPGTRLLVL.

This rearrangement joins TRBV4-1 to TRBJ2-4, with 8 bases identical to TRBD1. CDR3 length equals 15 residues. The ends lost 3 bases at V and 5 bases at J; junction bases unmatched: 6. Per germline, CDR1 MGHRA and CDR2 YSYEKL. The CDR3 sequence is CASSQTGDYQNIQYF. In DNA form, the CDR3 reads TGCGCCAGCAGCCAGACAGGGGATTATCAAAACATTCAGTACTTC.

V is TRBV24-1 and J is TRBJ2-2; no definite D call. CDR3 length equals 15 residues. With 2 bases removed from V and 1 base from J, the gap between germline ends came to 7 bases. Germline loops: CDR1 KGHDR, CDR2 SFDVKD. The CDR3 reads CATSDSSRNTGELFF. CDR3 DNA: TGTGCCACCAGTGATTCTTCCCGGAACACCGGGGAGCTGTTTTTT.

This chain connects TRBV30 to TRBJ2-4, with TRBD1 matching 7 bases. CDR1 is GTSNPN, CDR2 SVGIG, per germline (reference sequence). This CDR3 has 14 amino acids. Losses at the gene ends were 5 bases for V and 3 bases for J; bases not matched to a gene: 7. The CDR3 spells CAWGATGDKNIQYF. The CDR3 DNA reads TGTGCCTGGGGGGCTACAGGGGACAAAAACATTCAGTACTTC.

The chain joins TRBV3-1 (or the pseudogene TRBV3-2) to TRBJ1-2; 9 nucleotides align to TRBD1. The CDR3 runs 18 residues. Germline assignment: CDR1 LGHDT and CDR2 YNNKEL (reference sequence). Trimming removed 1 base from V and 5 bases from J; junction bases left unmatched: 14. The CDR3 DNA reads TGTGCCAGCAGCCAAGTCATCAATGGGGGAGACAGGGGGTATGGCTACACCTTC. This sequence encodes CASSQVINGGDRGYGYTF.

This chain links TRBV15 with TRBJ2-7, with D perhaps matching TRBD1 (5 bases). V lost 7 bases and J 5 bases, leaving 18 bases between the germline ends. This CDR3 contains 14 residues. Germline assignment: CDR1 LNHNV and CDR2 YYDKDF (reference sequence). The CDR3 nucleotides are TGTGCCACCATGGACCAGGGCTTAGGGGACGAGCAGTACTTC. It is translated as CATMDQGLGDEQYF.

The CDR3 reads CASSIRGQETQYF. For the CDR3, the DNA is TGCGCCAGCAGTATCAGGGGGCAAGAGACCCAGTACTTC. The J gene is TRBJ2-5, the V gene TRBV5-1; 7 positions match TRBD1. Germline lookup yields CDR1 SGHRS and CDR2 YFSETQ. The CDR3 is 13 residues long. Trimming cost V 5 bases and J 2 bases; bases outside gene matches: 3.

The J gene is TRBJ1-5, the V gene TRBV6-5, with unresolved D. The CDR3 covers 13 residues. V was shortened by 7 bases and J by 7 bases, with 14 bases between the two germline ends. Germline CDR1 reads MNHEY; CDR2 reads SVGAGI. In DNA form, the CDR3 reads TGTGCCAGCACCCCCGGGGTTGCGCAGCCCCAGCATTTT. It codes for CASTPGVAQPQHF.

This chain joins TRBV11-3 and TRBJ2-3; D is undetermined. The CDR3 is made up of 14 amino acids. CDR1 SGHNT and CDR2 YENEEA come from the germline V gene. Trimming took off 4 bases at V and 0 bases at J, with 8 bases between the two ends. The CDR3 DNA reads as TGTGCCAGCAGCTCTGAGTCTAGCACAGATACGCAGTATTTT. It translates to CASSSESSTDTQYF.

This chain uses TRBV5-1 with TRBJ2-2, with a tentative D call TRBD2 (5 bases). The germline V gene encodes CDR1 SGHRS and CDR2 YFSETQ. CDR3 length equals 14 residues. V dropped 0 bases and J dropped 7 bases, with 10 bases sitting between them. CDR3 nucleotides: TGCGCCAGCAGCTTGGACCCCGGAGGCGGGGAGCTGTTTTTT. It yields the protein CASSLDPGGGELFF.

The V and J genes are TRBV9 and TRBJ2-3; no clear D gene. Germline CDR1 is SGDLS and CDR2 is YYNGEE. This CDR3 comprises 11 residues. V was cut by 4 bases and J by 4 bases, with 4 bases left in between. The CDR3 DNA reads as TGTGCCAGCAGCCTCTCAGATACGCAGTATTTT. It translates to CASSLSDTQYF.

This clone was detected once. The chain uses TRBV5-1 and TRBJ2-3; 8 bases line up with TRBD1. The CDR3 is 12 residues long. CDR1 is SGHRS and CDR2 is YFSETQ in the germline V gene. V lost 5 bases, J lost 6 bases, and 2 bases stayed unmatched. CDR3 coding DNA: TGCGCCAGCAGAACAGGGGGGGATACGCAGTATTTT. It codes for CASRTGGDTQYF.

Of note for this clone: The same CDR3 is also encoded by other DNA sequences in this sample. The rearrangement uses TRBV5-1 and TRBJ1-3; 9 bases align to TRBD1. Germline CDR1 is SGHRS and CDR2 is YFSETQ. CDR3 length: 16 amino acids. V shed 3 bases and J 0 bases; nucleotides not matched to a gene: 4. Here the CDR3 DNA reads TGCGCCAGCAGCTGGGGGACAGGGAACTCTGGAAACACCATATATTTT. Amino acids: CASSWGTGNSGNTIYF.

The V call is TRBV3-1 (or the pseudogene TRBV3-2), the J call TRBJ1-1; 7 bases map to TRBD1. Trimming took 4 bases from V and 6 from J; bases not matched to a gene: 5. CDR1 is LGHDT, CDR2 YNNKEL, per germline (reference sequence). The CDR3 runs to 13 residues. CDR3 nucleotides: TGTGCCAGCAGCCTCAGCGGACAGGCTGAAGCTTTCTTT. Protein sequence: CASSLSGQAEAFF.